This T cell receptor (beta chain) was retrieved from a study of molecular identifiers for immune sequencing clone quantification. Study in general: Five aliquots were made in replicates from the RNA of about 20,000 or 100,000 naive CD8 cells, and four were sequenced.

Naive CD8 library inputs spanned about 19,000 to 1,000,000 sorted cells and 10%, 30% or 50% RNA. The CDR3 runs to 13 residues. Germline CDR1 SEHNR, CDR2 FQNEAQ (reference sequence). V shed 2 bases and J shed 1 base, with 5 bases lying between them. Library preparation followed earlier protocols using designated TCR primers. TCRdb recomputed calls from the PCR reads with MiXCR, one row per CDR3 protein. The sample has approximately 680,000 distinct CDR3 sequences, about 25% seen once. The table lists this clonotype with many counts. Its antigen is not identified. Study-wide points: Among effectors, clones above 20 RNA copies held over 97% of molecules; among naive cells, under 1%.

The chain uses TRBV7-9 and TRBJ2-5; unclear D gene. This TCR came from a human donor in good health. Some libraries in this study had Jurkat cell RNA spiked in. Sequencing was performed on naive CD8+ T cells from blood, with Jurkat cell RNA spiked in. Subset meaning: FACS-sorted CD8+CD4-CCR7+CD45RA+ naive T cells. CDR3 region: CASSLQVQETQYF. Written as DNA, the CDR3 is TGTGCCAGCAGCTTACAGGTCCAAGAGACCCAGTACTTC.